Listed here are 17 T cell receptor beta chains from one sample, sequenced in a study of cytomegalovirus exposure and HLA in healthy donors. Both 60 Vbeta primers and 13 Jbeta primers went into the PCR. TCRdb's copy holds only in-frame clones and misses some; the assay was immunoSEQ multiplex PCR. The sample's table shows tens of thousands of clones. Sequenced: PBMCs. These receptors were collected from a female donor in good health and CMV-seropositive.

This chain uses TRBV5-6 with TRBJ1-1; a weak D match, TRBD1 (6 bases). The CDR3 sequence is 14 residues long. The V gene's germline CDR1 is SGHDT and CDR2 YYEEEE. The V end lost 4 bases, the J end lost 11 bases, and 21 bases lay between the germline ends. The CDR3, as DNA: TGTGCCAGCAGCGCAAGTACAGGGAGTTGGGCGGCTTTCTTT. Protein product: CASSASTGSWAAFF.

This chain uses TRBV11-3 with TRBJ2-5; 15 bases map to TRBD2. The CDR3 is 18 residues long. V gave up 5 bases and J gave up 2 bases; unmatched junction bases: 9. CDR1 SGHNT and CDR2 YENEEA come from the germline V gene. The DNA of the CDR3 is TGTGCCAGCAGCGCCCTCAGCGGGACTAGCGGGGGGCAAGAGACCCAGTACTTC. It encodes CASSALSGTSGGQETQYF.

This sequence joins TRBV27 and TRBJ2-2, with D possibly matching TRBD2 (7 bases). CDR3 size: 17 residues. Germline CDR1 reads MNHEY; CDR2 reads SMNVEV (reference sequence). Between the trimmed V and J ends, which lost 7 bases and 5 bases, there was a span of 23 bases. The CDR3 DNA reads as TGTGCCAGCACCCTGAGGGGGGAGGGCCGTTGGACCGGGGAGCTGTTTTTT. Its protein is CASTLRGEGRWTGELFF.

The chain couples TRBV4-2 to TRBJ2-3; 8 bases line up with TRBD1. Germline assignment: CDR1 LGHNA and CDR2 YNFKEQ. The ends lost 5 bases at V and 4 bases at J; junction bases unmatched: 5. This CDR3 contains 14 residues. The CDR3 DNA sequence: TGTGCCAGCAGCGGACAGGGTGGCGCAGATACGCAGTATTTT. Encoded protein: CASSGQGGADTQYF.

V and J are TRBV29-1 and TRBJ1-2, with 7 bases lining up with TRBD1. This CDR3 is 13 amino acids long. J was trimmed by 4 bases and V by 2 bases; bases with no gene match: 4. Germline CDR1 SQVTM, CDR2 ANQGSEA. The CDR3 bases are TGCAGCGTTGAAATGCAGGGGGGCTATGGCTACACCTTC. Protein product: CSVEMQGGYGYTF.

The chain has TRBV28 and TRBJ2-5, with 8 nucleotides matching TRBD1. V was clipped by 6 bases and J by 7 bases; unmatched bases: 10. Germline V gene lookup returns CDR1 MDHEN and CDR2 SYDVKM. The CDR3 spans 14 residues. The chain's CDR3 is CASRPTGGLGTQYF. The CDR3 DNA reads as TGTGCCAGCAGACCCACAGGGGGGTTAGGGACCCAGTACTTC.

The genes are TRBV13 and TRBJ2-5, with D tentatively TRBD1 (5 bases). The V end lost 6 bases, the J end lost 5 bases, and 13 bases lay between the germline ends. CDR3 length: 13 residues. Germline assignment: CDR1 PRHDT and CDR2 FYEKMQ (reference sequence). CDR3 nucleotides: TGTGCCAGCAGTCAGGGTTCGTCGGAGACCCAGTACTTC. Encoded protein: CASSQGSSETQYF.

This chain uses TRBV9 with TRBJ1-6; D not certain. Germline V lookup: CDR1 SGDLS, CDR2 YYNGEE. This CDR3 has 14 amino acids. V lost 4 bases and J 8 bases, leaving 13 bases between the germline ends. The CDR3 reads CASSPRFLHSPLHF. Written as DNA, the CDR3 is TGTGCCAGCAGCCCGAGATTTCTTCATTCACCCCTCCACTTT.

J is TRBJ2-1 and V is TRBV9; 15 positions agree with TRBD2. The V gene end was trimmed by 1 base and the J gene end by 7 bases; junction bases not matched to a gene: 9. The CDR3 contains 18 residues. Germline V gene sequence: CDR1 SGDLS, CDR2 YYNGEE. CDR3 region: CASSVHGTSGRPGNEQFF. The CDR3 DNA reads TGTGCCAGCAGCGTACACGGGACTAGCGGGAGGCCCGGGAATGAGCAGTTCTTC.

With regard to this clone: The sample holds other DNA sequences that translate to the same CDR3. V usage is TRBV6-5 and J usage is TRBJ2-1, with D tentatively TRBD2 (6 bases). The CDR3 totals 13 residues. Germline CDR1 MNHEY, CDR2 SVGAGI. The germline V and J ends were trimmed by 2 bases and 4 bases, with 6 bases remaining between them. The CDR3 bases are TGTGCCAGCAGTTACGGAGGGTACAATGAGCAGTTCTTC. Translating gives CASSYGGYNEQFF.

V usage is TRBV2 and J usage is TRBJ2-7; 7 positions agree with TRBD1. Trimming took 6 bases from V and 1 from J; bases not matched to a gene: 12. Germline V lookup: CDR1 SNHLY, CDR2 FYNNEI. This CDR3 is built from 16 residues. For the CDR3, the DNA is TGTGCCAGCAGCCCACTCGGGACAGCCTTATCCTACGAGCAGTACTTC. Its translation is CASSPLGTALSYEQYF.

By frequency, this clone registers medium-sized (0.01 to 0.1%). The CDR3 region has the DNA TGTGCCAGCAGCTTGGCCGGGACAGGGGGCTACGAGCAGTACTTC. Translated: CASSLAGTGGYEQYF. The chain couples TRBV5-5 to TRBJ2-7, with 11 bases identical to TRBD1. The CDR3 length is 15 residues. In germline, CDR1 is SGHKS, CDR2 YYEKEE (reference sequence). J gave up 3 bases and V 0 bases, and 2 bases lay outside the gene matches.

The chain recombines TRBV7-6 with TRBJ2-5; D remains unclear. The ends were cut back, 5 bases at V and 5 bases at J, with 12 bases in the middle. The CDR3 is 13 amino acids. Germline values: CDR1 SGHVS, CDR2 FNYEAQ. The CDR3 reads CASSPRVGETQYF. The CDR3 nucleotides read TGTGCCAGCAGCCCCCGGGTCGGGGAGACCCAGTACTTC.

J is TRBJ2-5 and V is TRBV14, with 9 positions matching TRBD2. Trimming at V came to 4 bases and at J to 4 bases, leaving 7 bases not matched to a gene. This CDR3 region has 15 residues. Per the germline V gene, CDR1 is SGHDN and CDR2 is FVKESK. The CDR3 region has the DNA TGTGCCAGCAGCCCCTCGCGGGGGGGCCGAGAGACCCAGTACTTC. Translating gives CASSPSRGGRETQYF.

The chain employs TRBV6-5 and TRBJ2-2; D is possibly TRBD2 (5 bases). The V end lost 2 bases, the J end lost 6 bases, and 10 bases lay between the germline ends. The germline CDR1 and CDR2 sequences are MNHEY and SVGAGI. This CDR3 is 14 amino acids long. CDR3 protein: CASSYAGRAGELFF. The CDR3, as DNA: TGTGCCAGCAGTTACGCGGGCCGGGCCGGGGAGCTGTTTTTT.

V and J are TRBV6-5 and TRBJ2-2; tentatively, D is TRBD1 (5 bases). The CDR3 runs to 15 residues. V lost 2 bases to trimming and J lost 5 bases, with 12 bases between them. Germline V gene sequence: CDR1 MNHEY, CDR2 SVGAGI. The CDR3 DNA reads as TGTGCCAGCAGTTACCTCGACAGCACAACCGGGGAGCTGTTTTTT. The encoded protein is CASSYLDSTTGELFF.

The DNA of the CDR3 is TGCGCCAGCAGCTTGGAAAGGGGTGCCTACGAGCAGTACTTC. Translated, it gives CASSLERGAYEQYF. The chain is built from TRBV5-1 and TRBJ2-7; TRBD1 might be the D (5 bases). Germline lookup yields CDR1 SGHRS and CDR2 YFSETQ. Trimming cost V 0 bases and J 2 bases, with 9 bases left between them. This CDR3 is 14 amino acids long. Filled out from reference TRBV5-1 and TRBJ2-7, the complete variable domain reads KAGVTQTPRYLIKTRGQQVTLSCSPISGHRSVSWYQQTPGQGLQFLFEYFSETQRNKGNFPGRFSGRQFSNSRSEMNVSTLELGDSALYLCASSLERGAYEQYFGPGTRLTVT.